This note documents a single TCR beta chain sequence. Its target is unknown. This record comes from a study of PD-1 blockade in classical Hodgkin lymphoma. Regarding the study as a whole: CD4+ TCR diversity, unlike CD8+, rose significantly by C4D1. Repertoire difference causes, possibly disease activity or prior therapy, remain undefined.

The CDR3 has 14 amino acids. From germline, CDR1 is ENHRY and CDR2 SYGVKD. After removal of 10 bases from V and 5 bases from J, the junction contained 11 bases not matched to a gene. The protocol was immunoSEQ multiplex PCR, while the TCRdb copy is restricted to in-frame clones and leaves out a portion. The table lists around 31,000 clones, 85% of them singletons. All the patients suffered relapse after autologous stem cell transplantation, and brentuximab vedotin exposure differed. Magnetic negative selection was used to purify CD4+ T cells from thawed PBMCs. Sequenced here: CD4+ T cells from blood, sampled at baseline. This TCR derives from a human donor with classical Hodgkin lymphoma. The rearrangement links TRBV10-3 to TRBJ2-5; 9 bases agree with TRBD1. CDR3 nucleotides: TGTGCCACCATGCCCGGGACAGGGAGCGAGACCCAGTACTTC. This codes for CATMPGTGSETQYF.